These 31 T cell receptor beta chains were sequenced from one sample in a study of siplizumab effects on memory and regulatory T cells. The method was immunoSEQ multiplex PCR; TCRdb's version includes in-frame clones alone and lacks a portion of them. The table records approximately 50,000 clones, more than 85% of them present only once. Sequenced input: CD8+ T cells sorted from blood. All receptors come from a human donor in good health.

The rearrangement joins TRBV7-6 to TRBJ2-7; D remains ambiguous. Germline V gene sequence: CDR1 SGHVS, CDR2 FNYEAQ. The V end was cut by 1 base, the J end by 2 bases, with 6 bases between. CDR3 length: 13 amino acids. CDR3 loop: CASSLEAAYEQYF. The DNA of the CDR3 is TGTGCCAGCAGCTTAGAGGCGGCCTACGAGCAGTACTTC.

The chain uses TRBV9 and TRBJ2-7; 7 bases agree with TRBD1. CDR3 length: 14 amino acids. From germline, CDR1 is SGDLS and CDR2 YYNGEE. V was pared by 2 bases and J by 3 bases, with 5 bases of the junction left unmatched. CDR3 nucleotides: TGTGCCAGCAGCGTGGGACAGTTTTTCTACGAGCAGTACTTC. This encodes CASSVGQFFYEQYF.

The sample holds a few counts of this clone. V usage is TRBV7-8 and J usage is TRBJ2-2; D is uncertain. Germline V gene lookup returns CDR1 SGHVS and CDR2 FQNEAQ. The CDR3 totals 17 residues. V was shortened by 5 bases and J by 1 base, with 17 bases between the two germline ends. CDR3 residues: CASSLRLRWENTGELFF. Written as DNA, the CDR3 is TGTGCCAGCAGCCTGCGTCTCAGGTGGGAGAACACCGGGGAGCTGTTTTTT.

This clone was seen only a few times. J is TRBJ2-3 and V is TRBV5-1; 14 bases fit TRBD2. Germline CDR1 SGHRS, CDR2 YFSETQ. This CDR3 is built from 18 residues. V shed 7 bases and J 5 bases; nucleotides not matched to a gene: 15. CDR3 residues: CASRSTGLAGVLGDTQYF. The CDR3 nucleotides are TGCGCCAGCCGCAGTACGGGACTAGCGGGAGTTTTGGGAGATACGCAGTATTTT.

V usage is TRBV29-1 and J usage is TRBJ2-1; 7 nucleotides line up with TRBD2. This CDR3 comprises 14 residues. Per germline, CDR1 SQVTM and CDR2 ANQGSEA. Trimming removed 3 bases from V and 5 bases from J; junction bases left unmatched: 7. CDR3 protein: CSVDSSGLNNEQFF. The CDR3 nucleotides are TGCAGCGTTGACTCTAGCGGCCTAAACAATGAGCAGTTCTTC.

The V and J genes are TRBV14 and TRBJ2-1, with 8 bases identical to TRBD1. The junction had 5 bases not matched to a gene; V was cut back by 1 base and J by 6 bases. Germline CDR1 is SGHDN and CDR2 is FVKESK. CDR3 length: 15 amino acids. CDR3: CASSQVRTGGNEQFF. The CDR3 DNA sequence: TGTGCCAGCAGCCAAGTTCGTACAGGGGGCAATGAGCAGTTCTTC.

V and J are TRBV29-1 and TRBJ2-1, with D unresolved. Per germline, CDR1 SQVTM and CDR2 ANQGSEA. V lost 4 bases and J 6 bases, leaving 16 bases between the germline ends. This CDR3 region has 14 residues. The CDR3 protein is CSVVGIGLINEQFF. The CDR3 nucleotides are TGCAGCGTTGTGGGCATCGGATTAATCAATGAGCAGTTCTTC.

The CDR3 loop reads CASSLSTGVSQETQYF. Here the CDR3 DNA reads TGTGCCAGCAGTTTATCGACGGGAGTATCGCAAGAGACCCAGTACTTC. This chain uses TRBV27 with TRBJ2-5; D is possibly TRBD2 (6 bases). V lost 0 bases to trimming and J lost 2 bases, with 13 bases between them. The V gene's germline CDR1 is MNHEY and CDR2 SMNVEV (reference sequence). The CDR3 spans 16 residues.

The V call is TRBV21-1, the J call TRBJ2-5; the table assigns TRBD2, which was not confirmed against the DNA. TRBV21-1 is a pseudogene locus. This CDR3 has 18 amino acids. The chain's CDR3 is CASSKGERASGVQETQYF. The DNA of the CDR3 is TGTGCCAGCAGCAAAGGGGAGAGGGCTAGCGGAGTCCAAGAGACCCAGTACTTC.

V gene TRBV5-1 combines with J gene TRBJ1-1; D not resolved. Per germline, CDR1 SGHRS and CDR2 YFSETQ. The CDR3 extends over 13 amino acids. Trimming left V 3 bases short and J 1 base short, with 7 bases between. DNA of the CDR3: TGCGCCAGCAGCTCTATCTGGAACACTGAAGCTTTCTTT. This sequence encodes CASSSIWNTEAFF.

The gene calls are TRBV6-6 and TRBJ1-5, with D perhaps matching TRBD1 (5 bases). V was shortened by 6 bases and J by 1 base, with 10 bases between the two germline ends. This CDR3 is 14 amino acids long. Germline V lookup: CDR1 MNHNY, CDR2 SVGAGI (reference sequence). Here the CDR3 reads CASSRDPSNQPQHF. CDR3 sequence (DNA): TGTGCCAGCAGCCGGGACCCAAGCAATCAGCCCCAGCATTTT.

V usage is TRBV9 and J usage is TRBJ2-1; tentative D call: TRBD2 (5 bases). Germline CDR1 reads SGDLS; CDR2 reads YYNGEE. The CDR3 is made up of 19 amino acids. With 0 bases removed from V and 0 bases from J, the gap between germline ends came to 19 bases. The CDR3, as DNA: TGTGCCAGCAGCGTAGCAACTAAGCCCTCGGGAAGCTCCTACAATGAGCAGTTCTTC. Protein: CASSVATKPSGSSYNEQFF.

The chain employs TRBV19 and TRBJ1-2; possibly TRBD1 for D (5 bases). V was cut by 10 bases and J by 3 bases, with 21 bases left in between. The CDR3 contains 15 residues. CDR1 is LNHDA and CDR2 is SQIVND in the germline V gene (reference sequence). CDR3 coding DNA: TGTGCCATCGAGGAGGGGCAGGGAGATCACTATGGCTACACCTTC. This codes for CAIEEGQGDHYGYTF.

This chain uses TRBV28 with TRBJ2-1, with 12 nucleotides matching TRBD2. The CDR3 has 16 amino acids. Germline CDR1 is MDHEN and CDR2 is SYDVKM. V trimming: 4 bases; J trimming: 3 bases; junction bases outside the gene matches: 4. The CDR3: CASSYRTSGIYNEQFF. CDR3 coding DNA: TGTGCCAGCAGTTACAGGACTAGCGGGATCTACAATGAGCAGTTCTTC.

The CDR3 DNA reads as TGTGCCAGCAGTGAAGAGAGGGGGGGCTCAGATACGCAGTATTTT. As protein: CASSEERGGSDTQYF. The V gene is TRBV6-1, the J gene TRBJ2-3; TRBD2 might be the D (7 bases). CDR3 length equals 15 residues. Germline CDR1 is MNHNS and CDR2 is SASEGT. V was shortened by 1 base and J by 4 bases, with 12 bases between the two germline ends.

This rearrangement joins TRBV7-7 to TRBJ2-3; D gene unclear. The germline V and J ends were trimmed by 5 bases and 1 base, with 7 bases remaining between them. The CDR3 length is 13 residues. Germline lookup yields CDR1 SSHAT and CDR2 FNYEAQ (reference sequence). CDR3 nucleotides: TGTGCCAGCAGCCCCCACCGCACAGATACGCAGTATTTT. Its protein product is CASSPHRTDTQYF.

V usage is TRBV6-1 and J usage is TRBJ1-1, with unresolved D. CDR1 and CDR2 from the germline V gene are MNHNS and SASEGT. V was cut by 10 bases and J by 8 bases, with 17 bases left in between. The CDR3 loop spans 12 amino acids. The CDR3 loop is CANRRPAEEAFF. The CDR3, as DNA: TGTGCCAACCGACGTCCTGCAGAAGAAGCTTTCTTT.

The chain is built from TRBV11-2 and TRBJ2-5; maybe TRBD2 (5 bases). Germline V CDR1 and CDR2: SGHAT, FQNNGV. The CDR3 consists of 15 residues. V gave up 3 bases and J gave up 0 bases, with 11 bases separating them. DNA for the CDR3: TGTGCCAGCAGCTTGTGGTCGGGGAACCAAGAGACCCAGTACTTC. It is translated as CASSLWSGNQETQYF.

The chain joins TRBV7-9 to TRBJ2-7; D is perhaps TRBD2 (6 bases). Trimming pared 8 bases from V and 1 base from J, leaving 12 bases between. Germline values: CDR1 SEHNR, CDR2 FQNEAQ (reference sequence). There are 13 residues in the CDR3. CDR3 nucleotides: TGTGCCAGCCGCGCAGCGGGTTCCTACGAGCAGTACTTC. Translating gives CASRAAGSYEQYF.

The chain links TRBV19 to TRBJ1-1; no firm D call. Per the germline V gene, CDR1 is LNHDA and CDR2 is SQIVND (reference sequence). This CDR3 is 12 amino acids long. Deletions cut 6 bases from V and 1 base from J, with 6 bases between. Here the CDR3 DNA reads TGTGCCAGTAGGGTAGAGAACACTGAAGCTTTCTTT. It specifies CASRVENTEAFF.

The chain joins TRBV27 to TRBJ2-2; D unclear. The length of the CDR3 is 14 residues. The germline V gene has CDR1 MNHEY and CDR2 SMNVEV (reference sequence). V lost 3 bases and J 3 bases, leaving 8 bases between the germline ends. The CDR3, as DNA: TGTGCCAGCAGTTTGGATGAGGACACCGGGGAGCTGTTTTTT. Encoded protein: CASSLDEDTGELFF.

J is TRBJ1-2 and V is TRBV5-1; 10 positions match TRBD1. CDR3 length equals 20 residues. The germline CDR1 and CDR2 sequences are SGHRS and YFSETQ. V lost 4 bases to trimming and J lost 0 bases; unmatched junction nucleotides: 18. The CDR3 spells CASSPRGGQGPRTSNYGYTF. DNA of the CDR3: TGCGCCAGCAGCCCCCGGGGGGGACAGGGGCCACGAACGTCTAACTATGGCTACACCTTC.

The genes are TRBV28 and TRBJ1-1; the D is unclear. Germline CDR1 reads MDHEN; CDR2 reads SYDVKM. The CDR3 loop spans 11 amino acids. V was clipped by 2 bases and J by 9 bases, with 7 bases between them. The CDR3 reads CASSLPGQAFF. The CDR3 DNA reads as TGTGCCAGCAGTTTACCGGGTCAAGCTTTCTTT.

The chain links TRBV19 to TRBJ2-5, with D maybe TRBD1 (5 bases). Germline values: CDR1 LNHDA, CDR2 SQIVND (reference sequence). This CDR3 is built from 13 residues. Deletions cut 3 bases from V and 5 bases from J, with 10 bases between. CDR3 nucleotide sequence: TGTGCCAGTAGTATCGGGCAGGGTGAGACCCAGTACTTC. Its protein product is CASSIGQGETQYF.

The V gene is TRBV28, the J gene TRBJ2-1, with 10 bases matching TRBD1. The CDR3 extends over 16 amino acids. With 3 bases clipped from V and 5 bases from J, the junction kept 7 bases outside the gene matches. Per germline, CDR1 MDHEN and CDR2 SYDVKM. The CDR3 reads CASSLRQGASNNEQFF. The CDR3 region has the DNA TGTGCCAGCAGTTTGAGACAGGGGGCGTCGAACAATGAGCAGTTCTTC. Variable domain in full (rest from reference TRBV28 and TRBJ2-1): DVKVTQSSRYLVKRTGEKVFLECVQDMDHENMFWYRQDPGLGLRLIYFSYDVKMKEKGDIPEGYSVSREKKERFSLILESASTNQTSMYLCASSLRQGASNNEQFFGPGTRLTVL.

This chain links TRBV13 with TRBJ2-3; 12 bases match TRBD2. V shed 5 bases, J shed 6 bases, and the junction held 9 bases outside the gene matches. Germline lookup yields CDR1 PRHDT and CDR2 FYEKMQ (reference sequence). There are 16 residues in the CDR3. The CDR3 loop reads CASSTPLLAGGDTQYF. CDR3 DNA: TGTGCCAGCAGCACCCCCCTACTAGCGGGAGGTGATACGCAGTATTTT.

The chain employs TRBV29-1 and TRBJ2-2, with 12 bases fitting TRBD1. The CDR3 is 14 residues long. V gave up 7 bases and J gave up 6 bases; unmatched junction bases: 6. Germline V gene lookup returns CDR1 SQVTM and CDR2 ANQGSEA. CDR3 DNA sequence: TGCAGCGCAGCGGGACAGGGGGCGGCCGGGGAGCTGTTTTTT. It encodes CSAAGQGAAGELFF.

In nucleotides, the CDR3 is TGCGCCAGCAGCCACAGGGGTAGCGGTAGCTCCTACGAGCAGTACTTC. Translated: CASSHRGSGSSYEQYF. The chain couples TRBV4-1 to TRBJ2-7; the D call may be TRBD1 or TRBD2 (6 bases each). Trimming removed 3 bases from V and 0 bases from J, with 15 bases in between. CDR1 is MGHRA, CDR2 YSYEKL, per germline. The length of the CDR3 is 16 residues.

The chain has TRBV7-9 and TRBJ2-2; 7 nucleotides match TRBD1. The J segment lost 5 bases and the V segment lost 4 bases, leaving 7 bases of the junction unmatched. Germline CDR1 SEHNR, CDR2 FQNEAQ (reference sequence). This CDR3 contains 15 residues. CDR3 bases: TGTGCCAGCAGCTCACGACAGGGTTGGACCGGGGAGCTGTTTTTT. Protein product: CASSSRQGWTGELFF. The full variable domain, with the rest looked up from reference TRBV7-9 and TRBJ2-2, is DTGVSQNPRHKITKRGQNVTFRCDPISEHNRLYWYRQTLGQGPEFLTYFQNEAQLEKSRLLSDRFSAERPKGSFSTLEIQRTEQGDSAMYLCASSSRQGWTGELFFGEGSRLTVL.

This sequence joins TRBV15 and TRBJ2-2; D is unresolved. The germline V and J ends were trimmed by 2 bases and 1 base, with 5 bases remaining between them. Germline CDR1 reads LNHNV; CDR2 reads YYDKDF (reference sequence). CDR3 length: 14 residues. The CDR3 here is CATSRRVNTGELFF. The CDR3, as DNA: TGTGCCACCAGCAGAAGGGTGAACACCGGGGAGCTGTTTTTT.

V is TRBV4-2 and J is TRBJ2-6; D gene unclear. Trimming removed 0 bases from V and 4 bases from J, with 4 bases in between. The germline CDR1 and CDR2 sequences are LGHNA and YNFKEQ. This CDR3 spans 14 amino acids. The CDR3 protein is CASSQETGANVLTF. CDR3 nucleotides: TGTGCCAGCAGCCAAGAAACGGGGGCCAACGTCCTGACTTTC.